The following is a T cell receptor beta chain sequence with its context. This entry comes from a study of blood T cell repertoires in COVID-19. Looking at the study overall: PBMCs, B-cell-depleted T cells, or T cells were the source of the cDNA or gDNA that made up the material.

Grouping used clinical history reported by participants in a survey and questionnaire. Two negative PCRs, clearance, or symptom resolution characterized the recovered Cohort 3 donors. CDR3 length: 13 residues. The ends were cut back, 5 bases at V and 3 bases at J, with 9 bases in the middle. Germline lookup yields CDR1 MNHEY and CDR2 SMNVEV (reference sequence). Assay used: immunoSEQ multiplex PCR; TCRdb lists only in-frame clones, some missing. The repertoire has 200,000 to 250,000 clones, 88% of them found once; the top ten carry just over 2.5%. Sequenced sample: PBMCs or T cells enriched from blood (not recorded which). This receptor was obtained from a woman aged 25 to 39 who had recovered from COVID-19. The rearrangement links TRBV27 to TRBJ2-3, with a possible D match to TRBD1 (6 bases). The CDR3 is CASSQGQTDTQYF. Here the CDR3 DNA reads TGTGCCAGCAGTCAAGGACAGACAGATACGCAGTATTTT.